This is a list of T cell receptor beta chains from one sample in a study of PD-L1 blockade in urothelial cancer. Clones were sequenced by immunoSEQ multiplex PCR, and TCRdb holds only the in-frame ones, with some missing. The sample has some 40,000 clones; approximately 80% are singletons. Material: PBMCs, obtained around atezolizumab (anti-PD-L1) treatment. The receptor source for this set is a man in his sixties with urothelial cancer. The CDR3 runs from the conserved cysteine through the conserved F or W. A D gene is named only where the DNA matches it firmly. Clone size appears in some rows only: once, few, many, or a class for an expanded clone.

>-|-|14|TRBJ2-2|TRBV2
TGTGCCAGCAGGACTGAGTCGAACACCGGGGAGCTGTTTTTT
CASRTESNTGELFF
>-|-|11|TRBJ2-2|TRBV29-1
TGCAGCGTTGTCAGGGTCGGGGAGCTGTTTTTT
CSVVRVGELFF
>-|TRBD1|14|TRBJ2-4|TRBV28
TGTGCCAGCAGTCCCCGGACAGGGGGAAACATTCAGTACTTC
CASSPRTGGNIQYF
>-|-|18|TRBJ2-6|TRBV28
TGTGCCAGCAGCCCCCGATTGGGGGCGGCGGGTGGGGCCAACGTCCTGACTTTC
CASSPRLGAAGGANVLTF
>-|TRBD1|16|TRBJ2-7|TRBV7-8
TGTGCCAGCAGCTTTAGCCGGACAGGGGACTTTTACGAGCAGTACTTC
CASSFSRTGDFYEQYF
>-|-|13|TRBJ1-2|TRBV19
TGTGCCAGTAGCTCCGGGAGCAAATATGGCTACACCTTC
CASSSGSKYGYTF
>once|-|16|TRBJ1-5|TRBV2
TGTGCCAGCAGTGGAAAGGGGGGGAATAGCAATCAGCCCCAGCATTTT
CASSGKGGNSNQPQHF
>-|-|13|TRBJ2-5|TRBV7-2
TGTGCCAGCAGCTTAATCGGCCAGGGGAGCCAGTACTTC
CASSLIGQGSQYF
>-|-|16|TRBJ2-7|TRBV28
TGTGCCAGCAGTCCTTACCCTCGGACAGCCTTCTACGAGCAGTACTTC
CASSPYPRTAFYEQYF
>-|TRBD2|14|TRBJ2-3|TRBV6-5
TGTGCCAGCAGCCCGGGGGGGCGGGGAGATACGCAGTATTTT
CASSPGGRGDTQYF
>-|TRBD1|13|TRBJ2-7|TRBV5-5
TGTGCCAGCAGGCCCGGGACAGGCTACGAGCAGTACTTC
CASRPGTGYEQYF
>-|-|14|TRBJ2-7|TRBV27
TGTGCCAGCAGTGAAAGGTCCAGCGGTTACGAGCAGTACTTC
CASSERSSGYEQYF
>-|-|13|TRBJ2-3|TRBV30
TGTGCCTGGAGGGCGACAGGTGGGATGCGATGGTATTTT
CAWRATGGMRWYF
>-|-|13|TRBJ2-3|TRBV30
TGTGCCTGGGCCTCCGGGGGAACAGATACGCAGTATTTT
CAWASGGTDTQYF
>-|-|13|TRBJ1-5|TRBV18
TGTGCCAGCTCAGACGGAGTCAATCAGCCCCAGCATTTT
CASSDGVNQPQHF
>-|TRBD2|14|TRBJ2-7|TRBV28
TGTGCCAGCAGTCCGTCGGGGGGACTATACGAGCAGTACTTC
CASSPSGGLYEQYF
>-|-|11|TRBJ1-1|TRBV2
TGTGCCAGCTTACAGGCGGCTGAAGCTTTCTTT
CASLQAAEAFF
>-|TRBD2|15|TRBJ2-3|TRBV5-6
TGTGCCAGCAGCTTGGTCACGGGGGGGGCAGATACGCAGTATTTT
CASSLVTGGADTQYF
>-|TRBD2|13|TRBJ2-5|TRBV19
TGTGCCAGTTCGATGAGCGGGGTTAAGGCCCAGTACTTC
CASSMSGVKAQYF
>-|-|15|TRBJ1-4|TRBV27
TGTGCCAGCAGTTCCCCCGCGGGCCGAAATGAAAAACTGTTTTTT
CASSSPAGRNEKLFF
>once|TRBD2|16|TRBJ2-1|TRBV28
TGTGCCAGCAGTTTAATAGCGGGGGGGTACTACAATGAGCAGTTCTTC
CASSLIAGGYYNEQFF
>-|TRBD1|14|TRBJ1-1|TRBV5-6
TGTGCCAGCAGCTTCACAGGGGGCGGCACTGAAGCTTTCTTT
CASSFTGGGTEAFF
>once|-|13|TRBJ2-2|TRBV5-1
TGCGCCAGCAGCTTAGGAGGGACCGGGGAGCTGTTTTTT
CASSLGGTGELFF
>-|TRBD1|12|TRBJ2-4|TRBV6-1
TGTGCCAGCGCATCACAGGGGAACATTCAGTACTTC
CASASQGNIQYF
>-|-|12|TRBJ1-1|TRBV27
TGTGCCAGCGGCCGGGTTGGGACTGAAGCTTTCTTT
CASGRVGTEAFF
>-|-|13|TRBJ2-7|TRBV6-5
TGTGCCAGCAGCCGGGACACCTTCTACGAGCAGTACTTC
CASSRDTFYEQYF
>-|TRBD2|15|TRBJ2-3|TRBV29-1
TGCAGCGTTGGGACTAGCGGGGATCACACAGATACGCAGTATTTT
CSVGTSGDHTDTQYF
>-|TRBD1|15|TRBJ2-3|TRBV6-5
TGTGCCAGCAGTGCTGACAGGGAAGGGACAGATACGCAGTATTTT
CASSADREGTDTQYF
>-|-|16|TRBJ2-1|TRBV11-3
TGTGCCAGCAGCTTAGAGTCCAGCGGAAAATACAATGAGCAGTTCTTC
CASSLESSGKYNEQFF
>-|TRBD1|12|TRBJ2-5|TRBV10-3
TGTGCCATCGGGACAGAACAAGAGACCCAGTACTTC
CAIGTEQETQYF
>-|-|13|TRBJ1-2|TRBV28
TGTGCCAGCTCGAGGCCGGGAACGGATGGCTACACCTTC
CASSRPGTDGYTF
>once|TRBD1|15|TRBJ2-1|TRBV28
TGTGCCAGCAGTAGAGACAGGGGGAGTCGAAATGAGCAGTTCTTC
CASSRDRGSRNEQFF
>-|TRBD1|16|TRBJ2-7|TRBV6-1
TGTGCCAGCAGTGGGAATTTTGGGACAGGGACCTACGAGCAGTACTTC
CASSGNFGTGTYEQYF
>-|-|15|TRBJ1-1|TRBV7-2
TGTGCCAGCAGCCCGCGTGGGGGTGGGGGCAGGGGAGCTTTCTTT
CASSPRGGGGRGAFF
>few|-|17|TRBJ2-1|TRBV9
TGTGCCAGCAGCGTAGATGGTGGGGCAGGCTCCTACAATGAGCAGTTCTTC
CASSVDGGAGSYNEQFF
>-|TRBD2|14|TRBJ2-1|TRBV5-4
TGTGCCAGCAGCCCGGGGCGGGGGGCCGGTGAGCAGTTCTTC
CASSPGRGAGEQFF
>many|-|15|TRBJ1-1|TRBV2
TGTGCCAGCAGGCTGGAGGGGATTTCTAGCACTGAAGCTTTCTTT
CASRLEGISSTEAFF
>-|TRBD1|14|TRBJ1-1|TRBV6-5
TGTGCCAGCAGTCAACAGACAGGGGGCACTGAAGCTTTCTTT
CASSQQTGGTEAFF
>-|-|16|TRBJ1-4|TRBV7-6
TGTGCCAGCAGCTTAACCTCAGGGACAACTAATGAAAAACTGTTTTTT
CASSLTSGTTNEKLFF
>once|-|14|TRBJ2-5|TRBV28
TGTGCCAGCACAAAGGGACACTCTAAAGAGACCCAGTACTTC
CASTKGHSKETQYF
>-|-|16|TRBJ2-6|TRBV2
TGTGCCAGCAGTGAAGTATTCAGGGCTGGGGCCAACGTCCTGACTTTC
CASSEVFRAGANVLTF
>-|TRBD2|16|TRBJ2-5|TRBV5-4
TGTGCCAGCAGCTTGGCACTAGCGGGGGGGCCGGAGACCCAGTACTTC
CASSLALAGGPETQYF
>-|TRBD2|15|TRBJ2-5|TRBV6-1
TGTGCCAGCAGTGAAGCTAGCGGGGGACAAGAGACCCAGTACTTC
CASSEASGGQETQYF
>few|-|14|TRBJ1-1|TRBV30
TGTGCCTGGACTTTAGTAGGGGCGAGCACTGAAGCTTTCTTT
CAWTLVGASTEAFF
>-|-|16|TRBJ1-4|TRBV19
TGTGCCAGTAGTATCATGCAGGGCCAGGCTAATGAAAAACTGTTTTTT
CASSIMQGQANEKLFF